The 26 T cell receptor beta chains presented below share a single source sample, sequenced in a study of cytotoxic CD8 clonotypes in ibrutinib-treated CLL. Sequenced by immunoSEQ multiplex PCR; TCRdb stores in-frame clones only, minus some. The sample carries about 160,000 clones, roughly 80% recorded once. Sequencing was performed on PBMCs, taken after 24 months of ibrutinib treatment. The receptors stem from a human donor with chronic lymphocytic leukemia.

The chain carries TRBV5-1 and TRBJ2-7; 11 bases agree with TRBD2. There are 16 residues in the CDR3. The V gene end was trimmed by 0 bases and the J gene end by 3 bases; junction bases not matched to a gene: 5. Germline V CDR1 and CDR2: SGHRS, YFSETQ. For the CDR3, the DNA is TGCGCCAGCAGCTTGGCGGCTAGCGGGGGGATCTACGAGCAGTACTTC. Protein product: CASSLAASGGIYEQYF. Drawing the rest from reference TRBV5-1 and TRBJ2-7, the complete variable domain is KAGVTQTPRYLIKTRGQQVTLSCSPISGHRSVSWYQQTPGQGLQFLFEYFSETQRNKGNFPGRFSGRQFSNSRSEMNVSTLELGDSALYLCASSLAASGGIYEQYFGPGTRLTVT.

This clone was counted a few times. The chain is built from TRBV6-1 and TRBJ1-1; a possible D gene is TRBD1 (5 bases). Germline V CDR1 and CDR2: MNHNS, SASEGT. The CDR3 consists of 14 residues. Trimming stripped 5 bases from V and 1 base from J, with 11 bases between. The CDR3 DNA is TGTGCCAGCAGTTCCCTAGACAGGAACACTGAAGCTTTCTTT. Translating gives CASSSLDRNTEAFF.

The genes are TRBV28 and TRBJ1-3, with D uncertain. The CDR3 spans 15 residues. Germline CDR1 MDHEN, CDR2 SYDVKM. Trimming removed 9 bases from V and 7 bases from J, with 22 bases in between. CDR3 amino acids: CASAAALGRQNTIYF. In DNA, the CDR3 is TGTGCCAGTGCAGCAGCCCTCGGGAGGCAGAACACCATATATTTT. Full variable domain (outside the CDR3, taken from reference TRBV28 and TRBJ1-3): DVKVTQSSRYLVKRTGEKVFLECVQDMDHENMFWYRQDPGLGLRLIYFSYDVKMKEKGDIPEGYSVSREKKERFSLILESASTNQTSMYLCASAAALGRQNTIYFGEGSWLTVV.

This rearrangement joins TRBV6-5 to TRBJ1-1; no reliable D call. Germline CDR1 MNHEY, CDR2 SVGAGI. Deletions cut 0 bases from V and 1 base from J, with 9 bases between. The CDR3 runs to 15 residues. DNA of the CDR3: TGTGCCAGCAGTTACTCGAATGACGCGAACACTGAAGCTTTCTTT. Encoded protein: CASSYSNDANTEAFF.

The chain uses TRBV6-1 and TRBJ1-1, with D possibly matching TRBD1 (5 bases). This CDR3 is 15 amino acids long. In germline, CDR1 is MNHNS, CDR2 SASEGT. With 10 bases removed from V and 4 bases from J, the gap between germline ends came to 22 bases. The CDR3 nucleotides are TGTGCCACCCAAACAGGTGGGTTTAAGGGCACTGAAGCTTTCTTT. Translated, it gives CATQTGGFKGTEAFF.

The CDR3 protein is CASSLQQGNTEAFF. The CDR3 nucleotides read TGTGCCAGCAGCTTACAACAGGGTAACACTGAAGCTTTCTTT. The chain joins TRBV7-2 to TRBJ1-1, with D possibly TRBD1 on 6 matching bases. CDR3 length: 14 amino acids. V dropped 2 bases and J dropped 2 bases, with 9 bases sitting between them. Looked up from germline, CDR1 is SGHTA and CDR2 is FQGNSA.

This clone was picked up one time. The rearrangement links TRBV7-9 to TRBJ1-2; the match to TRBD1 covers 7 bases. The CDR3 has 16 amino acids. J was trimmed by 4 bases and V by 5 bases; bases with no gene match: 13. Germline V gives CDR1 SEHNR, CDR2 FQNEAQ (reference sequence). CDR3 in amino acids: CASSPPDRAALYGYTF. CDR3 sequence (DNA): TGTGCCAGCAGCCCGCCCGACAGGGCGGCCCTCTATGGCTACACCTTC.

This sequence joins TRBV28 and TRBJ2-7; D is unclear. Germline values: CDR1 MDHEN, CDR2 SYDVKM. The CDR3 consists of 14 residues. Trimming removed 2 bases at V and 3 bases at J, with 11 bases between. The CDR3 region is CASSLEQGIYEQYF. In DNA, the CDR3 is TGTGCCAGCAGTTTAGAACAAGGCATCTACGAGCAGTACTTC.

The rearrangement joins TRBV28 to TRBJ2-3; 7 nucleotides match TRBD2. Germline CDR1 reads MDHEN; CDR2 reads SYDVKM. The V and J ends lost 4 bases and 4 bases, in that order; junction bases with no gene match: 11. The CDR3 has 16 amino acids. Written as DNA, the CDR3 is TGTGCCAGCAGTTCTCCCTTGGGGGAGGGATCAGATACGCAGTATTTT. Translation: CASSSPLGEGSDTQYF.

The chain couples TRBV7-2 to TRBJ1-3; TRBD1 aligns across 9 bases. The CDR3 contains 16 residues. Germline-derived CDR1 and CDR2 are SGHTA and FQGNSA. With V trimmed by 5 bases and J by 2 bases, 7 bases remained unmatched. The CDR3 bases are TGTGCCAGCAGCCCGAACAGGGGGCTGGCTGGAAACACCATATATTTT. Amino acid sequence: CASSPNRGLAGNTIYF.

V usage is TRBV30 and J usage is TRBJ2-7; D call uncertain. The CDR3 is 13 amino acids. Germline V gene sequence: CDR1 GTSNPN, CDR2 SVGIG (reference sequence). V gave up 4 bases and J gave up 5 bases, with 15 bases separating them. CDR3 bases: TGTGCCTGGATACCGGTGCCGCCCCACGAGCAGTACTTC. Translating gives CAWIPVPPHEQYF.

The V and J genes are TRBV19 and TRBJ2-5; 8 bases are shared with TRBD2. The germline V gene encodes CDR1 LNHDA and CDR2 SQIVND (reference sequence). The CDR3 is 12 residues long. In DNA, the CDR3 is TGTGCAGCGGGGGCAGGTTGGGAGACCCAGTACTTC. This codes for CAAGAGWETQYF.

This rearrangement joins TRBV30 to TRBJ2-7; D might be TRBD1 (5 bases). The germline gives CDR1 GTSNPN, CDR2 SVGIG (reference sequence). V lost 5 bases, J lost 4 bases, and 12 bases lay in between. The CDR3 has 12 residues. CDR3 sequence reads: CAWGRARYEQYF. The CDR3 DNA reads as TGTGCCTGGGGCAGGGCCAGGTACGAGCAGTACTTC. The complete variable domain, with remaining parts taken from reference TRBV30 and TRBJ2-7, reads SQTIHQWPATLVQPVGSPLSLECTVEGTSNPNLYWYRQAAGRGLQLLFYSVGIGQISSEVPQNLSASRPQDRQFILSSKKLLLSDSGFYLCAWGRARYEQYFGPGTRLTVT.

This sequence joins TRBV2 and TRBJ1-1; no clear D gene. Trimming removed 3 bases from V and 1 base from J, with 6 bases in between. Germline CDR1 and CDR2: SNHLY and FYNNEI. CDR3 size: 13 residues. The CDR3 DNA is TGTGCCAGCAGTGAGCCCAGGAACACTGAAGCTTTCTTT. It codes for CASSEPRNTEAFF.

V usage is TRBV19 and J usage is TRBJ2-1, with 10 bases that match TRBD2. The V segment lost 8 bases and the J segment 0 bases; nucleotides outside the gene matches: 4. The CDR3 extends over 15 amino acids. The germline V gene has CDR1 LNHDA and CDR2 SQIVND (reference sequence). In DNA, the CDR3 is TGTGCCAGTCGGACTAGCGGAGGCTCCTACAATGAGCAGTTCTTC. As protein: CASRTSGGSYNEQFF.

As to this clone: Additional DNA sequences in this sample encode the identical CDR3. The chain combines TRBV5-1 with TRBJ2-5; 8 nucleotides align to TRBD1. Looked up from germline, CDR1 is SGHRS and CDR2 is YFSETQ. This CDR3 is 13 amino acids long. V was clipped by 2 bases and J by 3 bases; unmatched bases: 0. The CDR3 nucleotides read TGCGCCAGCAGCTTACAGGGGGAAGAGACCCAGTACTTC. It translates to CASSLQGEETQYF. The full variable domain, completed using reference TRBV5-1 and TRBJ2-5, is KAGVTQTPRYLIKTRGQQVTLSCSPISGHRSVSWYQQTPGQGLQFLFEYFSETQRNKGNFPGRFSGRQFSNSRSEMNVSTLELGDSALYLCASSLQGEETQYFGPGTRLLVL.

The chain employs TRBV9 and TRBJ2-3, with 9 bases matching TRBD2. This CDR3 region has 14 residues. Germline-derived CDR1 and CDR2 are SGDLS and YYNGEE. V was clipped by 4 bases and J by 3 bases; unmatched bases: 3. This CDR3 is CASSLSGRTDTQYF. Here the CDR3 DNA reads TGTGCCAGCAGCTTGAGCGGGAGGACAGATACGCAGTATTTT.

This chain joins TRBV4-3 and TRBJ2-1, with unresolved D. From germline, CDR1 is LGHNA and CDR2 YSLEER. V shed 1 base and J shed 3 bases, with 10 bases lying between them. The CDR3 is made up of 15 amino acids. The chain's CDR3 is CASSQASDLYNEQFF. The CDR3 bases are TGCGCCAGCAGCCAAGCGAGCGACCTCTACAATGAGCAGTTCTTC.

The chain couples TRBV6-5 to TRBJ2-7; the D is unclear. CDR3 size: 12 residues. Per the germline V gene, CDR1 is MNHEY and CDR2 is SVGAGI. V lost 7 bases, J lost 4 bases, and 11 bases lay in between. CDR3 coding DNA: TGTGCCAGCAAGGCGGACGGGTACGAGCAGTACTTC. It codes for CASKADGYEQYF.

The chain couples TRBV28 to TRBJ2-1; a possible D gene is TRBD1 (6 bases). V gave up 2 bases and J gave up 0 bases, with 8 bases separating them. The length of the CDR3 is 15 residues. Germline V gene sequence: CDR1 MDHEN, CDR2 SYDVKM. The CDR3 bases are TGTGCCAGCAGTTTAACAGGGTTCTCCTACAATGAGCAGTTCTTC. Protein: CASSLTGFSYNEQFF.

This chain uses TRBV30 with TRBJ1-5; D is uncertain. The CDR3 loop spans 14 amino acids. Trimming shortened V by 7 bases and J by 2 bases, and 15 bases separated the two germline ends. In germline, CDR1 is GTSNPN, CDR2 SVGIG (reference sequence). CDR3 loop: CAYLFRQGNQPQHF. In nucleotides, the CDR3 is TGTGCCTACCTATTCCGCCAGGGCAATCAGCCCCAGCATTTT.

V gene TRBV2 combines with J gene TRBJ2-7, with a weak D call TRBD1 (6 bases). V lost 8 bases and J lost 3, with 17 bases in between. This CDR3 is 14 amino acids long. The germline CDR1 and CDR2 sequences are SNHLY and FYNNEI. DNA for the CDR3: TGTGCCAGCCAGGATGCGACAGGCTACTACGAGCAGTACTTC. It specifies CASQDATGYYEQYF.

This chain joins TRBV7-3 and TRBJ2-2; D gene unclear. V lost 1 base and J lost 4, with 19 bases in between. This CDR3 has 18 residues. Germline V lookup: CDR1 SGHTA, CDR2 FQGTGA. The CDR3 DNA reads as TGTGCCAGCAGCTTAATCCGTTCCCGGCAGAGGAGCACCGGGGAGCTGTTTTTT. The encoded protein is CASSLIRSRQRSTGELFF.

This sequence joins TRBV9 and TRBJ2-5, with 11 bases fitting TRBD2. The CDR3 loop spans 14 amino acids. The germline gives CDR1 SGDLS, CDR2 YYNGEE. V trimming: 3 bases; J trimming: 6 bases; junction bases outside the gene matches: 4. CDR3 residues: CASSATSGDQTQYF. CDR3 bases: TGTGCCAGCAGCGCGACTAGCGGGGATCAGACCCAGTACTTC.

This clone has just one count. The chain uses TRBV28 and TRBJ2-7; 8 bases agree with TRBD1. V shed 4 bases, J shed 6 bases, and the junction held 8 bases outside the gene matches. Germline CDR1 and CDR2: MDHEN and SYDVKM. The CDR3 length is 14 residues. The CDR3 bases are TGTGCCAGCAGTTCGACAGGGGCCTTTGGCGAGCAGTACTTC. Residues: CASSSTGAFGEQYF.

V is TRBV7-9 and J is TRBJ2-7; 10 bases are shared with TRBD2. The germline V gene has CDR1 SEHNR and CDR2 FQNEAQ (reference sequence). This CDR3 region has 16 residues. V shed 5 bases, J shed 5 bases, and the junction held 12 bases outside the gene matches. The CDR3 sequence: CASSQKPSGSFDEQYF. The CDR3 nucleotides read TGTGCCAGCAGCCAAAAACCTAGCGGGAGCTTCGACGAGCAGTACTTC.